This TCR beta chain stems from a study of T cell repertoires in cytomegalovirus infection. This clonotype was counted a single time. Its antigen is unknown. Each CDR3 protein gets one entry after TCRdb re-called the reads with MiXCR. This sample has hundreds of thousands of distinct CDR3 sequences, with 33% found just once. Regarding the study as a whole: HLA-C-restricted CMV-specific TCR beta clonotypes were dominant in the ex vivo response.

Per germline, CDR1 MNHNY and CDR2 SVGAGI (reference sequence). This CDR3 comprises 15 residues. J was trimmed by 4 bases and V by 7 bases; bases with no gene match: 9. Specimen: cultured PBMCs, collected from culture after CMV antigen stimulation. This clonotype was obtained from a human donor in good health (CMV status not recorded). Some clones in this sample may be carry-over from other donors' samples. This chain links TRBV6-6 with TRBJ2-3; 9 nucleotides match TRBD1. CDR3 nucleotides: TGTGCCAGCAAACTACCGGGACAGGGTTCAGATACGCAGTATTTT. Translation gives CASKLPGQGSDTQYF.